These T cell receptor beta chains were read from a single sample in a study of cytomegalovirus exposure and HLA in healthy donors. The protocol was immunoSEQ multiplex PCR, while the TCRdb copy is restricted to in-frame clones and leaves out a portion. This table holds approximately 190,000 clones, approximately 84% found once. The sample consisted of PBMCs. The receptor source for this set is a woman aged 45-60 years in good health and CMV-seropositive. CDR3s include the opening cysteine and the closing phenylalanine or tryptophan. Fields, in order: D gene, J gene, V gene, clone size, CDR3 protein, CDR3 DNA. The D gene is left open where the match is weak. Some rows have no size entry. The others give once, few or many, or a class for an expanded clone.

d_gene: TRBD1
j_gene: TRBJ2-5
v_gene: TRBV2
abundance: once
CDR3aa: CASSADRAEETQYF
CDR3nt: TGTGCCAGCAGTGCGGACAGGGCTGAAGAGACCCAGTACTTC

d_gene: -
j_gene: TRBJ2-7
v_gene: TRBV1
abundance: -
CDR3aa: CTSSQVNRATYEQYF
CDR3nt: TGCACCAGCAGCCAAGTTAACAGGGCTACCTACGAGCAGTACTTC

d_gene: -
j_gene: TRBJ1-1
v_gene: TRBV5-4
abundance: few
CDR3aa: CASSLGTDREAFF
CDR3nt: TGTGCCAGCAGCTTGGGGACGGACAGAGAAGCTTTCTTT

d_gene: TRBD1
j_gene: TRBJ1-4
v_gene: TRBV5-4
abundance: -
CDR3aa: CASSRGQGADEKLFF
CDR3nt: TGTGCCAGCAGCCGAGGACAGGGGGCAGATGAAAAACTGTTTTTT

d_gene: -
j_gene: TRBJ2-1
v_gene: TRBV27
abundance: once
CDR3aa: CASSSPSRRGLIEQFF
CDR3nt: TGTGCCAGCAGTTCCCCCTCCAGGAGGGGTTTGATTGAGCAGTTCTTC

d_gene: -
j_gene: TRBJ2-3
v_gene: TRBV5-1
abundance: -
CDR3aa: CASSLERPSTDTQYF
CDR3nt: TGCGCCAGCAGCTTGGAGCGGCCTAGCACAGATACGCAGTATTTT

d_gene: -
j_gene: TRBJ2-3
v_gene: TRBV28
abundance: -
CDR3aa: CASSLGFRDRGDF
CDR3nt: TGTGCCAGCAGTTTAGGGTTCAGAGATCGCGGGGATTTT

d_gene: TRBD1
j_gene: TRBJ1-4
v_gene: TRBV18
abundance: -
CDR3aa: CASSPRGRDEKLFF
CDR3nt: TGTGCCAGCTCACCCAGGGGGCGAGATGAAAAACTGTTTTTT

d_gene: -
j_gene: TRBJ2-3
v_gene: TRBV5-1
abundance: few
CDR3aa: CASSSWTSTDTQYF
CDR3nt: TGCGCCAGCAGCTCCTGGACTAGCACAGATACGCAGTATTTT

d_gene: TRBD1
j_gene: TRBJ2-5
v_gene: TRBV7-3
abundance: -
CDR3aa: CASSLDRGRLETQYF
CDR3nt: TGTGCCAGCAGCTTGGACAGGGGAAGATTGGAGACCCAGTACTTC

d_gene: TRBD2
j_gene: TRBJ2-3
v_gene: TRBV28
abundance: -
CDR3aa: CASVGGGTDTQYF
CDR3nt: TGTGCCTCCGTGGGGGGGGGCACAGATACGCAGTATTTT

d_gene: -
j_gene: TRBJ2-3
v_gene: TRBV5-4
abundance: -
CDR3aa: CASSGGGLATDTQYF
CDR3nt: TGTGCCAGCAGCGGTGGAGGGCTAGCCACAGATACGCAGTATTTT

d_gene: TRBD2
j_gene: TRBJ2-3
v_gene: TRBV5-4
abundance: -
CDR3aa: CASSAIKNSGGLTDTQYF
CDR3nt: TGTGCCAGCAGCGCGATCAAAAATAGCGGGGGGCTCACAGATACGCAGTATTTT

d_gene: TRBD1
j_gene: TRBJ2-7
v_gene: TRBV6-1
abundance: -
CDR3aa: CASSVNRGYEQYF
CDR3nt: TGTGCCAGCAGTGTTAACAGGGGATACGAGCAGTACTTC

d_gene: -
j_gene: TRBJ2-1
v_gene: TRBV7-3
abundance: -
CDR3aa: CASSPQPISYNEQFF
CDR3nt: TGTGCCAGCAGCCCACAGCCCATTTCCTACAATGAGCAGTTCTTC

d_gene: -
j_gene: TRBJ1-1
v_gene: TRBV6-5
abundance: -
CDR3aa: CASRASGVQAFF
CDR3nt: TGTGCCAGCAGAGCTTCAGGGGTCCAAGCTTTCTTT

d_gene: -
j_gene: TRBJ1-2
v_gene: TRBV5-5
abundance: once
CDR3aa: CASSSWTEVRGYTF
CDR3nt: TGTGCCAGCAGCTCCTGGACAGAAGTAAGGGGCTACACCTTC

d_gene: -
j_gene: TRBJ1-1
v_gene: TRBV11-2
abundance: -
CDR3aa: CASQPARGTEAFF
CDR3nt: TGTGCCAGTCAACCGGCCCGGGGTACTGAAGCTTTCTTT

d_gene: -
j_gene: TRBJ1-6
v_gene: TRBV6-5
abundance: few
CDR3aa: CASRSRQNNSPLHF
CDR3nt: TGTGCCAGCAGATCAAGACAGAATAATTCACCCCTCCACTTT

d_gene: TRBD2
j_gene: TRBJ2-1
v_gene: TRBV11-2
abundance: -
CDR3aa: CASNLGLRGDNEQFF
CDR3nt: TGTGCCAGCAACTTAGGACTCCGGGGGGACAATGAGCAGTTCTTC

d_gene: -
j_gene: TRBJ2-5
v_gene: TRBV6-5
abundance: -
CDR3aa: CASSNQETQYF
CDR3nt: TGTGCCAGCAGCAACCAAGAGACCCAGTACTTC

d_gene: TRBD2
j_gene: TRBJ2-5
v_gene: TRBV7-6
abundance: -
CDR3aa: CASSLWAGGLETQYF
CDR3nt: TGTGCCAGCAGCTTATGGGCGGGGGGGCTGGAGACCCAGTACTTC

d_gene: -
j_gene: TRBJ2-4
v_gene: TRBV19
abundance: -
CDR3aa: CASAPGTTVGNIQYF
CDR3nt: TGTGCCAGTGCTCCGGGAACTACCGTCGGGAACATTCAGTACTTC

d_gene: TRBD2
j_gene: TRBJ2-7
v_gene: TRBV4-2
abundance: -
CDR3aa: CASSQVGGGTTYEQYF
CDR3nt: TGTGCCAGCAGCCAAGTGGGCGGGGGGACCACCTACGAGCAGTACTTC

d_gene: -
j_gene: TRBJ2-7
v_gene: TRBV10-3
abundance: -
CDR3aa: CAISTKGPGVYEQYF
CDR3nt: TGTGCCATCAGCACGAAGGGGCCAGGGGTCTACGAGCAGTACTTC

d_gene: -
j_gene: TRBJ2-1
v_gene: TRBV6-6
abundance: -
CDR3aa: CASSYRSNEQFF
CDR3nt: TGTGCCAGCAGTTACCGGTCCAATGAGCAGTTCTTC

d_gene: TRBD1
j_gene: TRBJ2-7
v_gene: TRBV14
abundance: -
CDR3aa: CASSQVFGTGRDEQYF
CDR3nt: TGTGCCAGCAGCCAAGTATTCGGGACAGGGAGAGACGAGCAGTACTTC

d_gene: -
j_gene: TRBJ2-4
v_gene: TRBV5-6
abundance: -
CDR3aa: CASRGAGAENIQYF
CDR3nt: TGTGCCAGCAGAGGGGCAGGGGCGGAAAACATTCAGTACTTC

d_gene: TRBD2
j_gene: TRBJ2-1
v_gene: TRBV7-2
abundance: -
CDR3aa: CASSPGLAGNEQFF
CDR3nt: TGTGCCAGCAGCCCAGGACTAGCGGGGAATGAGCAGTTCTTC

d_gene: TRBD1
j_gene: TRBJ2-7
v_gene: TRBV4-2
abundance: -
CDR3aa: CAGIGQGASDEQYF
CDR3nt: TGTGCCGGTATTGGACAGGGGGCCTCGGACGAGCAGTACTTC

d_gene: -
j_gene: TRBJ1-1
v_gene: TRBV18
abundance: -
CDR3aa: CASSPPGRGWSTEAFF
CDR3nt: TGTGCCAGCTCACCACCCGGGCGGGGGTGGAGCACTGAAGCTTTCTTT

d_gene: -
j_gene: TRBJ2-2
v_gene: TRBV5-8
abundance: -
CDR3aa: CASSLSAGELFF
CDR3nt: TGTGCCAGCAGCTTGTCTGCCGGGGAGCTGTTTTTT

d_gene: TRBD2
j_gene: TRBJ2-3
v_gene: TRBV9
abundance: -
CDR3aa: CASKRGEADTQYF
CDR3nt: TGTGCCAGCAAACGGGGGGAGGCAGATACGCAGTATTTT

d_gene: -
j_gene: TRBJ1-5
v_gene: TRBV4-2
abundance: -
CDR3aa: CASSQDREQDQPQHF
CDR3nt: TGTGCCAGCAGCCAAGATCGGGAGCAGGATCAGCCCCAGCATTTT

d_gene: TRBD2
j_gene: TRBJ2-5
v_gene: TRBV6-6
abundance: -
CDR3aa: CASSKTSGGRKETQYF
CDR3nt: TGTGCCAGCAGTAAGACTAGCGGGGGTCGAAAAGAGACCCAGTACTTC

d_gene: -
j_gene: TRBJ1-2
v_gene: TRBV5-4
abundance: -
CDR3aa: CASSLSNRLGRYTF
CDR3nt: TGTGCCAGCAGCTTGTCCAACAGGTTAGGGAGGTACACCTTC

d_gene: TRBD1
j_gene: TRBJ1-6
v_gene: TRBV19
abundance: -
CDR3aa: CASRGTVDRTPLHF
CDR3nt: TGTGCCAGTCGCGGGACAGTTGATAGGACACCCCTCCACTTT

d_gene: -
j_gene: TRBJ2-7
v_gene: TRBV4-1
abundance: -
CDR3aa: CASSQVTNYEQYF
CDR3nt: TGCGCCAGCAGCCAAGTTACAAACTACGAGCAGTACTTC

d_gene: -
j_gene: TRBJ1-1
v_gene: TRBV29-1
abundance: -
CDR3aa: CSTGGAVNTEAFF
CDR3nt: TGCAGCACCGGGGGTGCAGTGAACACTGAAGCTTTCTTT

d_gene: TRBD2
j_gene: TRBJ2-1
v_gene: TRBV4-2
abundance: -
CDR3aa: CASSQDRRGVHYNEQFF
CDR3nt: TGTGCCAGCAGCCAAGATCGGCGGGGGGTCCACTACAATGAGCAGTTCTTC

d_gene: -
j_gene: TRBJ1-1
v_gene: TRBV18
abundance: -
CDR3aa: CASSPGRGGDTEAFF
CDR3nt: TGTGCCAGCTCACCAGGGAGAGGGGGGGACACTGAAGCTTTCTTT

d_gene: TRBD1
j_gene: TRBJ2-6
v_gene: TRBV7-2
abundance: few
CDR3aa: CASSGTGGSGANVLTF
CDR3nt: TGTGCCAGCAGCGGGACAGGGGGATCAGGGGCCAACGTCCTGACTTTC

d_gene: -
j_gene: TRBJ2-3
v_gene: TRBV6-1
abundance: -
CDR3aa: CASSELPDTQYF
CDR3nt: TGTGCCAGCAGTGAACTTCCAGATACGCAGTATTTT

d_gene: TRBD1
j_gene: TRBJ2-7
v_gene: TRBV29-1
abundance: -
CDR3aa: CSVDGGQGQGGHF
CDR3nt: TGCAGCGTTGATGGGGGGCAGGGACAGGGAGGACACTTC

d_gene: -
j_gene: TRBJ1-2
v_gene: TRBV29-1
abundance: -
CDR3aa: CSVGSRDIYGYTF
CDR3nt: TGCAGCGTTGGGTCCCGGGACATCTATGGCTACACCTTC

d_gene: -
j_gene: TRBJ1-1
v_gene: TRBV13
abundance: -
CDR3aa: CASSLRAGRRHTEAFF
CDR3nt: TGTGCCAGCAGCTTAAGGGCCGGACGGAGGCACACTGAAGCTTTCTTT